This TCR beta chain was identified in a study of beta chain features in type 1 diabetes (dated by TCRdb to the late 2010s). In terms of the full investigation: Patients and healthy donors did not differ in mean age, gender distribution, total cell number or subset yield. The study compared the TCRB repertoires of sorted circulating CD4+ T cell subsets in recently diagnosed type 1 diabetes patients with those in matched healthy donors. Whereas all 28 donors provided naive and central memory subsets, regulatory and stem cell-like memory subsets were isolated from just 8 patients and roughly 8 healthy donors. A total of roughly 98,000,000 sorted cells were examined across all samples, and a strong correlation was observed between cell number per subset and RNA yield. Study-wide findings and limitations: Patients with type 1 diabetes made fewer insertions and deleted more nucleotides at VDJ recombination sites, implying thymic rearrangement abnormalities. Because small numbers of individuals were included in the HLA sub-analyses, any influence of HLA type on TCRB rearrangement was left unresolved. Because cDNA was sequenced instead of genomic DNA, highly expressing activated cells could be over-represented, though the groups showed no difference in activation or CD3 levels. Naive, central memory and regulatory TCRB repertoires appeared to be more similar among patients than among healthy donors. Shorter templates might have been favored by PCR, but patient and control samples were amplified and corrected together, so both groups would have been affected equally by any skew. Type 1 diabetes patients showed a moderate but significant shortening of TCRB CDR3 length in all four CD4+ subsets.

The entire isolated RNA was reverse transcribed using the High Capacity cDNA Reverse Transcription Kit, and thus expressed TCRB transcripts were sequenced. Deep immunoSEQ sequencing was performed on naive, central memory and regulatory T cell samples, with an average of roughly 3.5 million total reads per sample. Sorted cells were lysed in RLT buffer and RNA was extracted with DNase-treated RNeasy Micro or Mini kits, depending on cell number. To prevent cross-contamination, each cell subset was processed individually, whereas patient and healthy donor samples were processed jointly. TCRB sequences were amplified from cDNA with the immunoSEQ multiplex PCR, producing 87-bp fragments spanning the CDR3 region. Sequencing of the amplicons was performed on the Illumina HiSeq platform. Regarding the original processing steps: Synthetic template baselines were used to correct PCR bias computationally, reads within Hamming distance 2 were collapsed together, and singletons that could not be merged were discarded. By aligning reads against IMGT, V, D and J genes, CDR3 length, and insertions or deletions at six rearrangement sites were assigned. Clonotype counts were normalized to sorted cell number within each subset before computing true diversity and Gini coefficients with the tcR R package. The overlap coefficient, calculated on TCRB nucleotide sequences, was used to measure repertoire sharing. Out-of-frame TCRB sequences from naive cells were analyzed as a proxy for the pre-selection repertoire. This is the immuneACCESS table as TCRdb keeps it, with only in-frame sequences that have V and J called. A part of the clones is gone; compared with another copy, unresolved V genes explain less than half, and the rest is unexplained. V, J and clone size reflect that table, while D and trimming were determined from the DNA. The sample includes roughly 700,000 clones, with roughly 13% observed a single time. The biggest ten clones account for approximately 0.021% of the sample.

Including cysteine and phenylalanine, the CDR3 has 13 amino acids. Just CDR3 DNA is preserved here, 39 bases in frame from base 1. V loses 6 bases of germline sequence and J loses 0 bases, and the interval between the two ends is 6 bases. CDR1 and CDR2 (MDHEN, SYDVKM) derive from the germline V gene. Each donor gave one peripheral blood draw, about 110 mL on average, collected into heparinised tubes. A BD FACSAria II and a panel including CD45RO, CCR7, CD25, CD127, CD95 and CD27 were used to sort naive, central memory, regulatory and stem cell-like memory CD4+ T cells. Purity was above 95% for every sorted population. PBMCs were separated immediately by Lymphoprep density gradient centrifugation and were stained directly, without being cultured. To minimize batch effects, samples were stained and sorted in pairs, one healthy donor with one patient per experiment. Concerning this clone: Its antigen remains undetermined. No much larger clone is present one base from it, and per-base qualities are unavailable.

This chain joins TRBV28 to TRBJ2-4, with the D gene uncertain. The sequencing input was naive CD4+ T cells from blood. The meaning of the sample's cell subset or site label: true naive CD4+ T cells. The source of this sequence is a man younger than 35 with type 1 diabetes. The DNA sequence is given as TGTGCCAGCAGAGGGATAGCCAAAAACATTCAGTACTTC. This sequence encodes CASRGIAKNIQYF.